The rows below give T cell receptor beta chains drawn from one sample of a study of cytotoxic CD8 clonotypes in ibrutinib-treated CLL. The data were produced by immunoSEQ multiplex PCR, yet TCRdb's version contains in-frame clones alone and is incomplete. Among about 300,000 clones, 70% to 80% were seen once, and the ten largest hold about 5%. The specimen was PBMCs, collected at disease progression, from a patient treated with ibrutinib. The receptors stem from a human donor with chronic lymphocytic leukemia. Each CDR3 is given with its conserved first and last residue. D genes are given only for firm matches. Only some rows state a clone size, as once, few, many or a class for expanded clones.

TRBD1	TRBJ1-2	TRBV6-5	few	CASRNRGSGYTF	TGTGCCAGCAGAAACAGGGGAAGCGGCTACACCTTC
TRBD1	TRBJ2-5	TRBV29-1	-	CSVDRRRGQGASRETQYF	TGCAGCGTTGACCGAAGACGTGGACAGGGGGCTTCAAGAGAGACCCAGTACTTC
TRBD2	TRBJ2-5	TRBV7-9	once	CASSLLAGGRGETQYF	TGTGCCAGCAGCTTACTAGCGGGAGGGCGCGGGGAGACCCAGTACTTC
TRBD2	TRBJ2-1	TRBV19	-	CASGGDRRGSYNEQFF	TGTGCCAGTGGGGGGGACCGCCGTGGCTCCTACAATGAGCAGTTCTTC
TRBD1	TRBJ1-2	TRBV27	few	CASSASGGAHYGYTF	TGTGCCAGCAGTGCCTCAGGGGGCGCGCACTATGGCTACACCTTC
TRBD1	TRBJ1-2	TRBV27	-	CASSPYRGDGYTF	TGTGCCAGCAGTCCGTACAGGGGGGATGGCTACACCTTC
-	TRBJ1-4	TRBV7-9	-	CASSLVGGTSNEKLFF	TGTGCCAGCAGCTTAGTAGGGGGGACGTCTAATGAAAAACTGTTTTTT
TRBD1	TRBJ2-1	TRBV5-1	-	CASSGVSGQGDFMGYNEQFF	TGCGCCAGCAGCGGCGTCTCGGGACAGGGGGACTTCATGGGATACAATGAGCAGTTCTTC
TRBD1	TRBJ1-5	TRBV19	-	CASSPGQGHNQPQHF	TGTGCCAGTAGCCCGGGACAGGGCCATAATCAGCCCCAGCATTTT
-	TRBJ2-3	TRBV7-9	-	CASSLALGEDTQYF	TGTGCCAGCAGCTTAGCCCTAGGTGAAGATACGCAGTATTTT
-	TRBJ2-7	TRBV5-1	few	CASSLTRSKQYF	TGCGCCAGCAGCTTGACCCGGAGTAAGCAGTACTTC
-	TRBJ2-7	TRBV28	-	CASRRAGTFYEQYF	TGTGCCAGCAGAAGGGCAGGGACCTTCTACGAGCAGTACTTC
-	TRBJ1-2	TRBV18	-	CASSLTTVGGSGYTF	TGTGCCAGCTCGCTCACTACCGTTGGGGGGTCGGGCTACACCTTC
-	TRBJ1-2	TRBV9	-	CASSVPGVHGYTF	TGTGCCAGCAGCGTCCCAGGGGTCCATGGCTACACCTTC
-	TRBJ1-3	TRBV9	-	CASSVGGGSSGNTIYF	TGTGCCAGCAGCGTGGGCGGGGGAAGCTCTGGAAACACCATATATTTT
TRBD1	TRBJ2-3	TRBV6-5	once	CASSRDSSTDTQYF	TGTGCCAGCAGCCGGGACAGTAGCACAGATACGCAGTATTTT
-	TRBJ2-2	TRBV25-1	few	CASIARTGELFF	TGTGCCAGCATTGCGCGAACCGGGGAGCTGTTTTTT
-	TRBJ2-6	TRBV6-5	many	CASSYSGQGANVLTF	TGTGCCAGCAGTTACTCGGGCCAGGGGGCCAACGTCCTGACTTTC
-	TRBJ1-5	TRBV28	few	CASSFRNQPQHF	TGTGCCAGCAGTTTCCGGAATCAGCCCCAGCATTTT
TRBD1	TRBJ1-1	TRBV5-6	-	CASRKNRGLNTEAFF	TGTGCCAGCAGGAAAAACAGGGGGCTGAACACTGAAGCTTTCTTT